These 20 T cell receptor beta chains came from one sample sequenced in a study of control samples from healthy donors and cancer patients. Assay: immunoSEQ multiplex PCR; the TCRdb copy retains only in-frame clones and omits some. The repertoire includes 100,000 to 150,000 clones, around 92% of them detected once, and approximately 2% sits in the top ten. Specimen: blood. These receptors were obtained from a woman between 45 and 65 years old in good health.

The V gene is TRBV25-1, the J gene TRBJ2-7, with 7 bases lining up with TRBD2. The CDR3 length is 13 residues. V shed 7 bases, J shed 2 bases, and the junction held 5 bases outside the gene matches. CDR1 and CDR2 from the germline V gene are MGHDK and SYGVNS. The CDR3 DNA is TGTGCCAGCAAGGAGAGCGGGACCTACGAGCAGTACTTC. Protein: CASKESGTYEQYF.

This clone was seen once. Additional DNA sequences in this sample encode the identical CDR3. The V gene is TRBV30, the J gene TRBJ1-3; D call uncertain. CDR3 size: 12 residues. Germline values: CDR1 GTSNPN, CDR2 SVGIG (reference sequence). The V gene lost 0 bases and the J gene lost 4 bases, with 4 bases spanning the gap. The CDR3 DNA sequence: TGTGCCTGGAGTGTAAGGGGAAACACCATATATTTT. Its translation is CAWSVRGNTIYF.

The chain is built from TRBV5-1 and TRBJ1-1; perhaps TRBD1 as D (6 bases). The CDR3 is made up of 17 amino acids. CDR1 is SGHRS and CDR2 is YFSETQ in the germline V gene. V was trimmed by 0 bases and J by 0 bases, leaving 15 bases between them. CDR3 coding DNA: TGCGCCAGCAGCTTGGGAATACCGGGACACCTGAACACTGAAGCTTTCTTT. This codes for CASSLGIPGHLNTEAFF.

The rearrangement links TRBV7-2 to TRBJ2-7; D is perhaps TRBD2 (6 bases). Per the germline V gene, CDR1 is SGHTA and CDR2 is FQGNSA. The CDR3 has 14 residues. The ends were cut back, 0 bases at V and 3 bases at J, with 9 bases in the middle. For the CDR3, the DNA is TGTGCCAGCAGCTTAGCTAGCGGTCTCTACGAGCAGTACTTC. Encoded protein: CASSLASGLYEQYF. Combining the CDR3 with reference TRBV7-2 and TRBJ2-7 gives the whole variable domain GAGVSQSPSNKVTEKGKDVELRCDPISGHTALYWYRQSLGQGLEFLIYFQGNSAPDKSGLPSDRFSAERTGGSVSTLTIQRTQQEDSAVYLCASSLASGLYEQYFGPGTRLTVT.

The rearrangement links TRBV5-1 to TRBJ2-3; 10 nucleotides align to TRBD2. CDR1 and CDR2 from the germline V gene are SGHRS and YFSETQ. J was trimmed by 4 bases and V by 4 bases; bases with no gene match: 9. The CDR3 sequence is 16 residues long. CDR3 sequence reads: CASSPGASGGSDTQYF. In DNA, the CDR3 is TGCGCCAGCAGCCCGGGGGCTAGCGGGGGTTCAGATACGCAGTATTTT.

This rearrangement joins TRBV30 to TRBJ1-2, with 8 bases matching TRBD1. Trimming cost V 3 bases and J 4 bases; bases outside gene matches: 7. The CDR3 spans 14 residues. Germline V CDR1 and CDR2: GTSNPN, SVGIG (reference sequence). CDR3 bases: TGTGCCTGGAGGAGTCAGGGGGCTGGCTATGGCTACACCTTC. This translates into CAWRSQGAGYGYTF.

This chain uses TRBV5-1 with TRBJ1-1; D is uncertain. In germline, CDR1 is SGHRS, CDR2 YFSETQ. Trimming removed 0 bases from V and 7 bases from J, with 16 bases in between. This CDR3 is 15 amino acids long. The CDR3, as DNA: TGCGCCAGCAGCTTGGGCTGGGAGGTGGCCAATGAAGCTTTCTTT. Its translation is CASSLGWEVANEAFF.

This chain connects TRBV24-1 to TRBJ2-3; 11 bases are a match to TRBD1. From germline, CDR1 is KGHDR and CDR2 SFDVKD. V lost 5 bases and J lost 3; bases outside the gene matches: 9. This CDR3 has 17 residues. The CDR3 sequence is CATSAKTGTGGTDTQYF. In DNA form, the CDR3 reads TGTGCCACCAGTGCCAAAACCGGGACAGGGGGGACAGATACGCAGTATTTT.

CDR3 region: CAWSTNTEAFF. CDR3 in DNA: TGTGCCTGGAGTACGAACACTGAAGCTTTCTTT. The chain employs TRBV30 and TRBJ1-1; D uncertain. The germline gives CDR1 GTSNPN, CDR2 SVGIG (reference sequence). The CDR3 runs 11 residues. The ends were cut back, 2 bases at V and 1 base at J, with 2 bases in the middle. Using reference TRBV30 and TRBJ1-1 for the parts outside the CDR3, the full variable domain is SQTIHQWPATLVQPVGSPLSLECTVEGTSNPNLYWYRQAAGRGLQLLFYSVGIGQISSEVPQNLSASRPQDRQFILSSKKLLLSDSGFYLCAWSTNTEAFFGQGTRLTVV.

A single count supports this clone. This CDR3 is CASSPFTGSSYEQYF. The CDR3 nucleotides read TGTGCCAGCTCACCATTCACCGGGAGCTCCTACGAGCAGTACTTC. J is TRBJ2-7 and V is TRBV18, with D possibly matching TRBD2 (6 bases). V was shortened by 2 bases and J by 0 bases, with 11 bases between the two germline ends. Looked up from germline, CDR1 is KGHSH and CDR2 is LQKENI. The CDR3 is 15 residues long.

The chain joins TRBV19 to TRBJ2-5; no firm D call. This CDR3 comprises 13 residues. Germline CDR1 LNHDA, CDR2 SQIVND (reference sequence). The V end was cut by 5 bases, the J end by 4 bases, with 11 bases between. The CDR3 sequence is CASSRTPGETQYF. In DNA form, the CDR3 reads TGTGCCAGTAGTCGGACGCCGGGAGAGACCCAGTACTTC.

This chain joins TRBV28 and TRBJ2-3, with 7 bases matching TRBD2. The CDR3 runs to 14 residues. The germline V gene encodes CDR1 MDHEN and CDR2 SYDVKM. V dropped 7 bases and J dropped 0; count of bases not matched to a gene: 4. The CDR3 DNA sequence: TGTGCCAGCATCCAAGCGGGAAGCACAGATACGCAGTATTTT. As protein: CASIQAGSTDTQYF. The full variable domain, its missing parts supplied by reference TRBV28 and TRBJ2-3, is DVKVTQSSRYLVKRTGEKVFLECVQDMDHENMFWYRQDPGLGLRLIYFSYDVKMKEKGDIPEGYSVSREKKERFSLILESASTNQTSMYLCASIQAGSTDTQYFGPGTRLTVL.

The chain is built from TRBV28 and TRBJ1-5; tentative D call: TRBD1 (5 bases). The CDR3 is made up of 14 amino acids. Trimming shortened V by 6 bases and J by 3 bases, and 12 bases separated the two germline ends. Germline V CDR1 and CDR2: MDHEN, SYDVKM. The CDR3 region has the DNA TGTGCCAGCAGCACCCGACAGTACAATCAGCCCCAGCATTTT. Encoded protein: CASSTRQYNQPQHF. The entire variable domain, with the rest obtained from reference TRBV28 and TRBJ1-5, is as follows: DVKVTQSSRYLVKRTGEKVFLECVQDMDHENMFWYRQDPGLGLRLIYFSYDVKMKEKGDIPEGYSVSREKKERFSLILESASTNQTSMYLCASSTRQYNQPQHFGDGTRLSIL.

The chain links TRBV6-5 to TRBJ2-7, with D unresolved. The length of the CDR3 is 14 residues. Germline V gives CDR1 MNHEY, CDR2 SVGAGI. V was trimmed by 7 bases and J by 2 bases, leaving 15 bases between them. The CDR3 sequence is CASKVSNIAYEQYF. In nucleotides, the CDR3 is TGTGCCAGCAAGGTTTCGAACATCGCCTACGAGCAGTACTTC.

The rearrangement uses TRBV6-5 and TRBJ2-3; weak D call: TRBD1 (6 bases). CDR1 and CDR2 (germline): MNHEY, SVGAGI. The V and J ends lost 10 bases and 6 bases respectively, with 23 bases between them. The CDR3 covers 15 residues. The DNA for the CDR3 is TGTGCCACCTTCCCTAAGAGGGGGATTACCGATACGCAGTATTTT. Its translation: CATFPKRGITDTQYF.

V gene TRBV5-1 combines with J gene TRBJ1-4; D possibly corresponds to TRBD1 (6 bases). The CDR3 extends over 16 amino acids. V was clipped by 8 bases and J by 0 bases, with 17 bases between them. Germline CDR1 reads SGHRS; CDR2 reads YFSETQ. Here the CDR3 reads CASSDPHRATNEKLFF. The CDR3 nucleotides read TGCGCCAGTAGCGACCCCCACAGGGCAACTAATGAAAAACTGTTTTTT.

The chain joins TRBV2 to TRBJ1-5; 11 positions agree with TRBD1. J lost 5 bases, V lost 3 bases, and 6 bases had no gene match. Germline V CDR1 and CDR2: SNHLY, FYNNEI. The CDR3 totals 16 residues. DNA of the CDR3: TGTGCCAGCAGTGAGGCTCTGGGACAGGGGGATCAGCCCCAGCATTTT. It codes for CASSEALGQGDQPQHF.

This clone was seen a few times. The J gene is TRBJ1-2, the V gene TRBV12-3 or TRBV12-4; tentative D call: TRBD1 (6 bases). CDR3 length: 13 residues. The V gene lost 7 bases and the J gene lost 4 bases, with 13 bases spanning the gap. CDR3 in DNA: TGTGCCAGCACCTACAGGGATCTCTATGGCTACACCTTC. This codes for CASTYRDLYGYTF.

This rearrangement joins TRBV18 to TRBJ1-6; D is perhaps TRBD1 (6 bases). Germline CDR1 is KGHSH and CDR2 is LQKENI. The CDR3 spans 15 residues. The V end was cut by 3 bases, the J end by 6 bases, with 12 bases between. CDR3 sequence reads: CASSPAGTLNSPLHF. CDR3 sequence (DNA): TGTGCCAGCTCACCGGCCGGGACACTTAATTCACCCCTCCACTTT.

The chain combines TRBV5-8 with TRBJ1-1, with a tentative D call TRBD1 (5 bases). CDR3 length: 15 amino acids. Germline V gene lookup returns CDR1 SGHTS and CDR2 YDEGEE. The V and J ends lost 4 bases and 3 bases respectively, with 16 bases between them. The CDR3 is CASSVSTVPYTEAFF. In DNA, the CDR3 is TGTGCCAGCAGCGTTTCGACAGTCCCGTACACTGAAGCTTTCTTT.